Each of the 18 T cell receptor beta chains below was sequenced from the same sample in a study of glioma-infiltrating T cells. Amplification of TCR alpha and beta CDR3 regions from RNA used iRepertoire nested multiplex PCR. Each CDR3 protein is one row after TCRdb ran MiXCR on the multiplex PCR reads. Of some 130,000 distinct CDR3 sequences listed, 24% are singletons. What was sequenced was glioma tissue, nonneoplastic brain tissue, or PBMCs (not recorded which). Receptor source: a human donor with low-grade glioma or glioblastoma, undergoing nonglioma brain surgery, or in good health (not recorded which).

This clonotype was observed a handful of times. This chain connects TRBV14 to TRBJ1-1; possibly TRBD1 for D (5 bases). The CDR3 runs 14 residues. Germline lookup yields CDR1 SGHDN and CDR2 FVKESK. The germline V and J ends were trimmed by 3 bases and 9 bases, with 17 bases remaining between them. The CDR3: CASSQGVAAVKAFF. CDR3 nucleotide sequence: TGTGCCAGCAGCCAGGGGGTCGCAGCCGTGAAAGCTTTCTTT. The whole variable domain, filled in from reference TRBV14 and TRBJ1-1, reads EAGVTQFPSHSVIEKGQTVTLRCDPISGHDNLYWYRRVMGKEIKFLLHFVKESKQDESGMPNNRFLAERTGGTYSTLKVQPAELEDSGVYFCASSQGVAAVKAFFGQGTRLTVV.

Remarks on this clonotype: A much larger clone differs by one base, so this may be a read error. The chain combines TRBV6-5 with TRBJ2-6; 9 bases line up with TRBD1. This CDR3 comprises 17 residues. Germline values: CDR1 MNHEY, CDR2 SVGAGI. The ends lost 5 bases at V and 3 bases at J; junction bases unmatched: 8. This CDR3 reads CASSRQGGIRGANVLTF. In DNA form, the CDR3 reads TGTGCCAGCAGTAGACAGGGGGGGATACGTGGGGCCAACGTCCTGACTTTC.

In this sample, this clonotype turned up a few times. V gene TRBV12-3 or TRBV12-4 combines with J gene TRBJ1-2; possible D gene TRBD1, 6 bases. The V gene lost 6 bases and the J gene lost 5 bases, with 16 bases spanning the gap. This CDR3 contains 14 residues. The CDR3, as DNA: TGTGCCAGCAGAACGGGACATTCTACGTATGGCTACACCTTC. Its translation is CASRTGHSTYGYTF.

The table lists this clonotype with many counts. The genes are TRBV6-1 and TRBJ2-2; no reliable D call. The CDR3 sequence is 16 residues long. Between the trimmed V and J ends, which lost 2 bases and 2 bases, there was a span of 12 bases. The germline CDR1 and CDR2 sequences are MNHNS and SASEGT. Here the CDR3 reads CASSEFEAQNTGELFF. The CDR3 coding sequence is TGTGCCAGCAGTGAATTCGAGGCACAAAACACCGGGGAGCTGTTTTTT.

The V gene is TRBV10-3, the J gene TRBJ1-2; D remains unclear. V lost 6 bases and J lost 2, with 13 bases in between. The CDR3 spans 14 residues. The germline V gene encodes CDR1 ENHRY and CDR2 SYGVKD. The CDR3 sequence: CAIRAGDHNYGYTF. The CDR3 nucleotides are TGTGCCATCAGGGCAGGAGATCACAACTATGGCTACACCTTC.

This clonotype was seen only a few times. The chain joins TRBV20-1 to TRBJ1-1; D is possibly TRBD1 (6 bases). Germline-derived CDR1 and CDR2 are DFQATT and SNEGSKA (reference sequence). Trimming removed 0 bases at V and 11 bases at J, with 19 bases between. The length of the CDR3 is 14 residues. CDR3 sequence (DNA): TGCAGTGCTAGAGACCCGACAGGCAGCTACACTGCTTTCTTT. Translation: CSARDPTGSYTAFF.

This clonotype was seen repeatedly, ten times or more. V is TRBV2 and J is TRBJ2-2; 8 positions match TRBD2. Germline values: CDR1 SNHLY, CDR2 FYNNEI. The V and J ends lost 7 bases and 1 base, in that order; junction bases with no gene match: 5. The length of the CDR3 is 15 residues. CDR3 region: CASIGAGENTGELFF. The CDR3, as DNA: TGTGCCAGCATAGGAGCGGGGGAGAACACCGGGGAGCTGTTTTTT.

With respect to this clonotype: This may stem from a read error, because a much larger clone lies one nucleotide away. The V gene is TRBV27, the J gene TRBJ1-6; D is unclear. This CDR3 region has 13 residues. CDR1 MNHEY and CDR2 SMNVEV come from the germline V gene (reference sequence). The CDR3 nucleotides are TGTGCCAGCAGGGAGAGAAATAATTCACCCATCCACTTT. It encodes CASRERNNSPIHF.

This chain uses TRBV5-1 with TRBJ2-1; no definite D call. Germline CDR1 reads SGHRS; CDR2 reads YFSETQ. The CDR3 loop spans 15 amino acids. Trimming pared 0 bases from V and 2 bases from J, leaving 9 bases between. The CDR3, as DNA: TGCGCCAGCAGCTTGGTTCCCGAAACCTACAATGAGCAGTTCTTC. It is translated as CASSLVPETYNEQFF.

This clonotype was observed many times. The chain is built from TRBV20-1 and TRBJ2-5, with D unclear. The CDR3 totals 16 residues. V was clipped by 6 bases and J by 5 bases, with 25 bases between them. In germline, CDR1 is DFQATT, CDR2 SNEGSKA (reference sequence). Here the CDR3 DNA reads TGCAGTGCGGGATCGAATCTTCTAGATGCTGGTGAGACCCAGTACTTC. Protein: CSAGSNLLDAGETQYF.

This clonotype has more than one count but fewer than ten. In DNA, the CDR3 is TGTGCCAGCAGCTCGGACGGAGGAAACACCATATATTTT. This translates into CASSSDGGNTIYF. The chain couples TRBV7-3 to TRBJ1-3; no reliable D call. Germline CDR1 is SGHTA and CDR2 is FQGTGA. CDR3 length: 13 amino acids. Trimming left V 4 bases short and J 4 bases short, with 8 bases between.

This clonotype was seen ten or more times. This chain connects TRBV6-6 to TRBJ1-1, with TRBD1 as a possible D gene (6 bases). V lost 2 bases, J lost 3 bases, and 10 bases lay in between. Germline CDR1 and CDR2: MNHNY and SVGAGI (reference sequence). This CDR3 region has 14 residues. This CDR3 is CASSYDRRDTEAFF. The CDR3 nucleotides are TGTGCCAGCAGTTACGACAGGAGGGACACTGAAGCTTTCTTT.

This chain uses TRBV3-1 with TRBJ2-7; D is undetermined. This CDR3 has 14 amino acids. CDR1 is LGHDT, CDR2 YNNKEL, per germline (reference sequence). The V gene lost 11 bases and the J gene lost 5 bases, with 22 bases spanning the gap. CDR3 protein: CASRYSAGPHEQYV. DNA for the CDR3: TGTGCCTCCCGTTACTCGGCCGGACCCCACGAGCAGTACGTC.

CDR3 DNA sequence: TGTGCCACCAGCTTAAGGACAGGGCCTACCGGGGAGCTGTTTTTT. Encoded protein: CATSLRTGPTGELFF. The chain joins TRBV15 to TRBJ2-2; 8 positions agree with TRBD1. The CDR3 has 15 amino acids. Trimming removed 5 bases from V and 5 bases from J; junction bases left unmatched: 7. The germline V gene encodes CDR1 LNHNV and CDR2 YYDKDF (reference sequence).

The CDR3: CASSFSIAGGYETQYF. The DNA of the CDR3 is TGTGCCAGCAGTTTCTCGATAGCGGGGGGGTACGAGACCCAGTACTTC. This chain connects TRBV27 to TRBJ2-5; 11 nucleotides align to TRBD2. J lost 5 bases, V lost 3 bases, and 8 bases had no gene match. The germline gives CDR1 MNHEY, CDR2 SMNVEV (reference sequence). CDR3 length: 16 amino acids.

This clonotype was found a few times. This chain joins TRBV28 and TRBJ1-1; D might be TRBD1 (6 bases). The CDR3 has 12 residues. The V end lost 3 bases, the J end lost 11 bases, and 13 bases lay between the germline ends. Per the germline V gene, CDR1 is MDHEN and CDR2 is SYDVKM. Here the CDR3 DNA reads TGTGCCAGCAGTTTTCTGGGGGCGCGGGCTTTCTTT. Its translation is CASSFLGARAFF.

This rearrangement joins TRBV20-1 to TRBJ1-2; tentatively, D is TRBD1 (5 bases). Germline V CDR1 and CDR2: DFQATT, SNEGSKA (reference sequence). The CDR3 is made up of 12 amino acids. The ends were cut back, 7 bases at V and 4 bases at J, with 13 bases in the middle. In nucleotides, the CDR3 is TGCAGTGTCGACAGCAGACCCTATGGCTACACCTTC. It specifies CSVDSRPYGYTF.

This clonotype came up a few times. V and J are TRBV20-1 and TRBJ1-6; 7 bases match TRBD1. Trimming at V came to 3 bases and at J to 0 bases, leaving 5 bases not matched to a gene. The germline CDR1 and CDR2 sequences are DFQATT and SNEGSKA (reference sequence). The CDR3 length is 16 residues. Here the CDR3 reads CSARGTAGSYNSPLHF. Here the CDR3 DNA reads TGCAGTGCTAGGGGGACAGCAGGCTCCTATAATTCACCCCTCCACTTT.